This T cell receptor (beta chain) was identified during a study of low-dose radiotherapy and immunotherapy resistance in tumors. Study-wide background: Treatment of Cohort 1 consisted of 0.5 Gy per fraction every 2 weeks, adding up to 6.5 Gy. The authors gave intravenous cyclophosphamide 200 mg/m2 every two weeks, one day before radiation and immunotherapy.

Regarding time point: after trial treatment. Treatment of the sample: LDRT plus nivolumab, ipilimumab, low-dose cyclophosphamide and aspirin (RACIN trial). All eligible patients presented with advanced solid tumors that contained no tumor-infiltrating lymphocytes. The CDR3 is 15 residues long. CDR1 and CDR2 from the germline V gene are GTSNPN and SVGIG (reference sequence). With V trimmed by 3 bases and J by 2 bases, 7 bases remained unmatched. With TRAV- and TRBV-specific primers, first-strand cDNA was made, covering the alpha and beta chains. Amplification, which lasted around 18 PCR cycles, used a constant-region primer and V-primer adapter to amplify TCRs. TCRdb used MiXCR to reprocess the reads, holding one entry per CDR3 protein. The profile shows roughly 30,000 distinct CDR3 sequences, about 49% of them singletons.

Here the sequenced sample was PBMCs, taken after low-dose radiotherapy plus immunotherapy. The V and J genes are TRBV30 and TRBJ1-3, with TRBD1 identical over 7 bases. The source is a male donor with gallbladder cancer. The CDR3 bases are TGTGCCTGGAGCACCGGGACAGTAGCTGGAAACACCATATATTTT. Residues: CAWSTGTVAGNTIYF.